These 24 T cell receptor beta chains came from one sample sequenced in a study of cytomegalovirus exposure and HLA in healthy donors. Researchers ran the PCR with 60 Vbeta and 13 Jbeta primers. The protocol was immunoSEQ multiplex PCR, while the TCRdb copy is restricted to in-frame clones and leaves out a portion. The sample includes about 130,000 clones, approximately 80% of them seen just once. The sequencing input was PBMCs. Every receptor here comes from a man aged 25-45 years in good health and CMV-seronegative.

V gene TRBV29-1 combines with J gene TRBJ2-2, with D perhaps TRBD2 (5 bases). CDR1 SQVTM and CDR2 ANQGSEA come from the germline V gene. The V end was cut by 4 bases, the J end by 0 bases, with 9 bases between. The CDR3 has 14 residues. The CDR3: CSVALGANTGELFF. CDR3 DNA sequence: TGCAGCGTTGCTCTCGGGGCGAACACCGGGGAGCTGTTTTTT.

The rearrangement joins TRBV7-9 to TRBJ2-3; TRBD2 matches at 10 bases. This CDR3 region has 18 residues. The germline CDR1 and CDR2 sequences are SEHNR and FQNEAQ (reference sequence). The J segment lost 1 base and the V segment lost 1 base, leaving 8 bases of the junction unmatched. The CDR3 coding sequence is TGTGCCAGCAGCTTAGTTCGGCTTCTAGCGGGGGGCACAGATACGCAGTATTTT. Protein product: CASSLVRLLAGGTDTQYF. The complete variable domain, with remaining parts taken from reference TRBV7-9 and TRBJ2-3, reads DTGVSQNPRHKITKRGQNVTFRCDPISEHNRLYWYRQTLGQGPEFLTYFQNEAQLEKSRLLSDRFSAERPKGSFSTLEIQRTEQGDSAMYLCASSLVRLLAGGTDTQYFGPGTRLTVL.

J is TRBJ2-1 and V is TRBV4-1; 8 positions match TRBD2. This CDR3 contains 17 residues. Germline assignment: CDR1 MGHRA and CDR2 YSYEKL. The trim removed 0 bases at V and 6 bases at J, leaving 10 bases unmatched. CDR3 bases: TGCGCCAGCAGCCAAGATAAAGGGCTAGCGGGTAGCAATGAGCAGTTCTTC. Protein product: CASSQDKGLAGSNEQFF.

CDR3 in DNA: TGTGCCAGCAGCTTAGCGCCTCGGGACAGCCACAATCAGCCCCAGCATTTT. The encoded protein is CASSLAPRDSHNQPQHF. The chain has TRBV7-2 and TRBJ1-5, with 7 bases aligning to TRBD1. Germline CDR1 is SGHTA and CDR2 is FQGNSA. The CDR3 has 17 residues. With 0 bases clipped from V and 3 bases from J, the junction kept 8 bases outside the gene matches. Full variable domain (remainder filled in from reference TRBV7-2 and TRBJ1-5): GAGVSQSPSNKVTEKGKDVELRCDPISGHTALYWYRQSLGQGLEFLIYFQGNSAPDKSGLPSDRFSAERTGGSVSTLTIQRTQQEDSAVYLCASSLAPRDSHNQPQHFGDGTRLSIL.

The chain carries TRBV4-3 and TRBJ1-5; 11 bases map to TRBD1. CDR1 LGHNA and CDR2 YSLEER come from the germline V gene. The CDR3 loop spans 15 amino acids. The ends lost 1 base at V and 6 bases at J; junction bases unmatched: 2. The CDR3 sequence is CASSQGTGGSQPQHF. In DNA, the CDR3 is TGCGCCAGCAGCCAAGGGACAGGGGGCTCTCAGCCCCAGCATTTT.

The CDR3 here is CASSGIGEGGKDDTQYF. In DNA, the CDR3 is TGTGCCAGCAGTGGCATCGGGGAGGGGGGAAAGGACGATACGCAGTATTTT. This chain connects TRBV28 to TRBJ2-3, with D perhaps TRBD2 (7 bases). Trimming took off 5 bases at V and 6 bases at J, with 24 bases between the two ends. CDR1 is MDHEN and CDR2 is SYDVKM in the germline V gene. This CDR3 comprises 17 residues.

This rearrangement joins TRBV11-2 to TRBJ2-7; 10 bases line up with TRBD2. The CDR3 has 16 amino acids. V gave up 1 base and J gave up 3 bases; unmatched junction bases: 6. Germline lookup yields CDR1 SGHAT and CDR2 FQNNGV. CDR3 DNA: TGTGCCAGCAGCTTAGCAGCTAGCGGGAGTGTCTACGAGCAGTACTTC. Its protein product is CASSLAASGSVYEQYF.

The chain has TRBV9 and TRBJ2-7; D assignment may be TRBD1 or TRBD2 (6 bases each). Deletions cut 4 bases from V and 1 base from J, with 15 bases between. CDR3 length: 15 residues. CDR1 is SGDLS, CDR2 YYNGEE, per germline. CDR3 bases: TGTGCCAGCAGCTTAGGGGGTAGCGGTTCCTACGAGCAGTACTTC. The encoded protein is CASSLGGSGSYEQYF. Combining the CDR3 with reference TRBV9 and TRBJ2-7 gives the whole variable domain DSGVTQTPKHLITATGQRVTLRCSPRSGDLSVYWYQQSLDQGLQFLIQYYNGEERAKGNILERFSAQQFPDLHSELNLSSLELGDSALYFCASSLGGSGSYEQYFGPGTRLTVT.

The chain is built from TRBV6-1 and TRBJ2-7; 9 bases agree with TRBD1. The germline V gene has CDR1 MNHNS and CDR2 SASEGT. The CDR3 covers 16 residues. V trimming: 2 bases; J trimming: 1 base; junction bases outside the gene matches: 6. CDR3 coding DNA: TGTGCCAGCAGTGAAACGGTGGGACAGGGTTCCTACGAGCAGTACTTC. This codes for CASSETVGQGSYEQYF.

This rearrangement joins TRBV7-9 to TRBJ1-2; D remains unclear. CDR1 is SEHNR and CDR2 is FQNEAQ in the germline V gene (reference sequence). Trimming removed 9 bases from V and 2 bases from J, with 13 bases in between. CDR3 size: 13 residues. CDR3 nucleotides: TGTGCCAGTGCGAGGGAGGTGAACTATGGCTACACCTTC. Protein: CASAREVNYGYTF. The entire variable domain, with the rest obtained from reference TRBV7-9 and TRBJ1-2, is as follows: DTGVSQNPRHKITKRGQNVTFRCDPISEHNRLYWYRQTLGQGPEFLTYFQNEAQLEKSRLLSDRFSAERPKGSFSTLEIQRTEQGDSAMYLCASAREVNYGYTFGSGTRLTVV.

This sequence joins TRBV5-6 and TRBJ2-5; 10 nucleotides match TRBD1. The better agreement between TRBJ2-7 and the DNA end casts doubt on the J call. The CDR3 length is 15 residues. Looked up from germline, CDR1 is SGHDT and CDR2 is YYEEEE. The CDR3 region is CASSLEGQGHYEQYF. The DNA for the CDR3 is TGTGCCAGCAGCTTGGAGGGACAGGGGCACTACGAGCAGTACTTC.

There are a few counts of this clone. CDR3 DNA sequence: TGCGCCAGCAGCTTGGCGGGACTTCTAAAAAACACAGATACGCAGTATTTT. Translation: CASSLAGLLKNTDTQYF. The rearrangement links TRBV5-1 to TRBJ2-3; weak D call: TRBD2 (6 bases). CDR3 length: 17 residues. The V end lost 0 bases, the J end lost 2 bases, and 16 bases lay between the germline ends. The V gene's germline CDR1 is SGHRS and CDR2 YFSETQ.

The J gene is TRBJ2-7, the V gene TRBV5-1, with 10 nucleotides matching TRBD1. The CDR3 is 14 residues long. CDR1 is SGHRS and CDR2 is YFSETQ in the germline V gene. Trimming took 3 bases from V and 7 from J; bases not matched to a gene: 7. The chain's CDR3 is CASSSRTGGGEQYF. In DNA form, the CDR3 reads TGCGCCAGCAGCTCAAGGACAGGGGGTGGGGAGCAGTACTTC.

The gene calls are TRBV7-9 and TRBJ2-7, with D perhaps matching TRBD2 (5 bases). The CDR3 sequence is 15 residues long. The germline CDR1 and CDR2 sequences are SEHNR and FQNEAQ (reference sequence). Deletions cut 2 bases from V and 6 bases from J, with 17 bases between. The CDR3 is CASSLFGSALLEQYF. Written as DNA, the CDR3 is TGTGCCAGCAGCTTATTTGGGAGCGCCCTTCTCGAGCAGTACTTC.

The chain joins TRBV28 to TRBJ1-5; 9 nucleotides agree with TRBD1. CDR3 length: 17 residues. Germline values: CDR1 MDHEN, CDR2 SYDVKM. Trimming cost V 4 bases and J 3 bases; bases outside gene matches: 10. CDR3 protein: CASSSLGTGMANQPQHF. CDR3 nucleotide sequence: TGTGCCAGCAGTTCCCTCGGGACAGGGATGGCCAATCAGCCCCAGCATTTT.

This clone was picked up one time. The chain joins TRBV7-9 to TRBJ1-2; tentatively, D is TRBD1 (5 bases). CDR1 and CDR2 from the germline V gene are SEHNR and FQNEAQ (reference sequence). This CDR3 is 15 amino acids long. The V gene lost 4 bases and the J gene lost 2 bases, with 14 bases spanning the gap. The CDR3 loop reads CASSSRGIINYGYTF. Written as DNA, the CDR3 is TGTGCCAGCAGCTCCCGGGGGATAATAAACTATGGCTACACCTTC. Looking up the rest from reference TRBV7-9 and TRBJ1-2 gives the full variable domain: DTGVSQNPRHKITKRGQNVTFRCDPISEHNRLYWYRQTLGQGPEFLTYFQNEAQLEKSRLLSDRFSAERPKGSFSTLEIQRTEQGDSAMYLCASSSRGIINYGYTFGSGTRLTVV.

The chain couples TRBV5-4 to TRBJ2-1; 7 bases are shared with TRBD2. The CDR3 has 16 residues. V shed 3 bases and J 4 bases; nucleotides not matched to a gene: 10. Germline assignment: CDR1 SGHNT and CDR2 YYREEE (reference sequence). This chain's CDR3 is CASSWNGPAGYNEQFF. The CDR3 bases are TGTGCCAGCAGCTGGAACGGGCCAGCGGGATACAATGAGCAGTTCTTC.

J is TRBJ2-4 and V is TRBV7-8, with 9 bases identical to TRBD1. Trimming removed 5 bases from V and 5 bases from J; junction bases left unmatched: 10. This CDR3 is built from 16 residues. Germline CDR1 is SGHVS and CDR2 is FQNEAQ. The CDR3 is CASSNRDREAQNIQYF. DNA for the CDR3: TGTGCCAGCAGCAACAGGGACAGGGAGGCCCAAAACATTCAGTACTTC.

The chain has TRBV5-1 and TRBJ2-5; tentatively, D is TRBD1 (5 bases). The better agreement between TRBJ2-7 and the DNA end casts doubt on the J call. CDR3 length equals 14 residues. CDR1 is SGHRS, CDR2 YFSETQ, per germline. In nucleotides, the CDR3 is TGCGCCAGCAGCTGGGCCCTGACAGATTACGAGCAGTACTTC. As protein: CASSWALTDYEQYF.

The J gene is TRBJ1-5, the V gene TRBV19; D perhaps matches TRBD1 (6 bases). Trimming stripped 1 base from V and 5 bases from J, with 12 bases between. Germline V gene lookup returns CDR1 LNHDA and CDR2 SQIVND (reference sequence). The CDR3 is 15 amino acids. CDR3 protein: CASSIATGRYQPQHF. The DNA of the CDR3 is TGTGCCAGTAGTATAGCAACAGGGCGGTATCAGCCCCAGCATTTT.

V usage is TRBV5-1 and J usage is TRBJ1-1; 9 bases align to TRBD1. With V trimmed by 3 bases and J by 7 bases, 7 bases remained unmatched. The CDR3 extends over 14 amino acids. Per germline, CDR1 SGHRS and CDR2 YFSETQ. CDR3 sequence: CASSWKQGAIEAFF. CDR3 nucleotides: TGCGCCAGCAGCTGGAAACAGGGGGCGATTGAAGCTTTCTTT.

The V and J genes are TRBV14 and TRBJ2-7, with 7 bases identical to TRBD2. The CDR3 covers 19 residues. Germline CDR1 is SGHDN and CDR2 is FVKESK. J gave up 3 bases and V 0 bases, and 17 bases lay outside the gene matches. The CDR3 reads CASSQDIISAATSLYEQYF. The CDR3 bases are TGTGCCAGCAGCCAAGATATCATCTCGGCCGCGACTAGCCTCTACGAGCAGTACTTC.

The V gene is TRBV7-2, the J gene TRBJ2-1, with 13 bases matching TRBD2. The CDR3 consists of 15 residues. The V gene end was trimmed by 5 bases and the J gene end by 7 bases; junction bases not matched to a gene: 5. Germline loops: CDR1 SGHTA, CDR2 FQGNSA. The CDR3 coding sequence is TGTGCCAGCAGCCCGACTAGCGGGAGGACGAATGAGCAGTTCTTC. Amino acid sequence: CASSPTSGRTNEQFF. The variable domain in full, with the rest retrieved from reference TRBV7-2 and TRBJ2-1, is GAGVSQSPSNKVTEKGKDVELRCDPISGHTALYWYRQSLGQGLEFLIYFQGNSAPDKSGLPSDRFSAERTGGSVSTLTIQRTQQEDSAVYLCASSPTSGRTNEQFFGPGTRLTVL.

The rearrangement links TRBV7-3 to TRBJ2-7; 13 bases are a match to TRBD2. V lost 4 bases and J lost 5; bases outside the gene matches: 5. Looked up from germline, CDR1 is SGHTA and CDR2 is FQGTGA. The CDR3 covers 15 residues. CDR3: CASSSGLAGVNEQYF. The CDR3 nucleotides are TGTGCCAGCAGCTCAGGACTAGCGGGAGTTAACGAGCAGTACTTC.